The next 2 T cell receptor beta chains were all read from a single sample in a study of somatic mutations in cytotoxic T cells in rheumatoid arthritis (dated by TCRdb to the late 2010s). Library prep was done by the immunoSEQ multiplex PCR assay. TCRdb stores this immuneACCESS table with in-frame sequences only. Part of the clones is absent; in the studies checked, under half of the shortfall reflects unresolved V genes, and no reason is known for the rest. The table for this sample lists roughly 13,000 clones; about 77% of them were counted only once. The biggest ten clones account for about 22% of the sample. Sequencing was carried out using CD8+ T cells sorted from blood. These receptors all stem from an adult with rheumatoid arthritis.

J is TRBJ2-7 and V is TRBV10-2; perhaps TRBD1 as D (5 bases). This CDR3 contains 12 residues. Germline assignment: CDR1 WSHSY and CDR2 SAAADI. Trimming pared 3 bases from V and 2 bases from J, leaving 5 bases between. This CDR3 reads CASSEGAYEQYF. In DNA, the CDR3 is TGCGCCAGCAGTGAAGGGGCCTACGAGCAGTACTTC.

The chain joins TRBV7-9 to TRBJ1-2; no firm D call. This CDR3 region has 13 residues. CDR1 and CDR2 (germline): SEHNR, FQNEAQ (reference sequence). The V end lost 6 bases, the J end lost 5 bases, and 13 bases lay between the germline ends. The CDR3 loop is CASSQLADYGYTF. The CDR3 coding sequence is TGTGCCAGCAGTCAACTGGCGGATTATGGCTACACCTTC.